This T cell receptor beta chain stems from a study of shared clonotypes between healthy human individuals. Study-wide results and caveats: Shared clonotypes across all four donors exceeded non-shared ones in generation probability.

Germline CDR1 and CDR2: SQVTM and ANQGSEA. The CDR3 consists of 11 residues. V gave up 7 bases and J gave up 0 bases, with 5 bases separating them. Produced via immunoSEQ multiplex PCR; TCRdb's table is partial and in-frame only. The data show about 980,000 clones, with 76% seen just once and around 1.5% held by the top ten. The sample holds a few counts of this clone. The antigen is not known. V and J are TRBV29-1 and TRBJ2-3; D unresolved. Sequences were obtained from memory CD4+ T cells sorted from blood. Stated subset: CD45RA-negative fraction. The sequence came from a man aged 18 to 29 in good health. The CDR3 loop is CSASSTDTQYF. The CDR3 bases are TGCAGCGCCTCGAGCACAGATACGCAGTATTTT.